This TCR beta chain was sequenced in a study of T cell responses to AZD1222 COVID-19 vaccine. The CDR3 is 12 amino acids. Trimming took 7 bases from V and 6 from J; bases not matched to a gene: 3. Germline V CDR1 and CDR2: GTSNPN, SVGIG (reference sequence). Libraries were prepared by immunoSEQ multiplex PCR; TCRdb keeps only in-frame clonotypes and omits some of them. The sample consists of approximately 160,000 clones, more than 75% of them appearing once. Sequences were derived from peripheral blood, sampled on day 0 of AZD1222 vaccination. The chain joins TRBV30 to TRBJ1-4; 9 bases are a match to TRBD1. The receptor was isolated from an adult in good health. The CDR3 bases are TGTGCCTTGGGACAGGGTTATGAAAAACTGTTTTTT. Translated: CALGQGYEKLFF.